The rows below give T cell receptor beta chains drawn from one sample of a study of molecular identifiers for immune sequencing clone quantification. TCRdb ran MiXCR on the PCR reads and lists one entry per CDR3 protein. The sample lists hundreds of thousands of distinct CDR3 sequences, approximately 20% occurring once. Sequenced input: naive CD8+ T cells from blood, with Jurkat cell RNA spiked in. These receptors were taken from a human donor in good health. Some libraries in this study had Jurkat cell RNA spiked in. The CDR3 runs from the conserved cysteine through the conserved F or W. D genes are given only for firm matches. A row's size may be missing; if present it is once, few, many or a size class.

DNA | CDR3 | J | V | size | D
TGCGCCAGCAGCCAAGTGCTAGCGGGAGGAGGGGAGCTGTTTTTT | CASSQVLAGGGELFF | TRBJ2-2 | TRBV4-1 | few | TRBD2
TGCGCCAGCAGCCAAGATAGGGGAGGGTCCGGGGAGCTGTTTTTT | CASSQDRGGSGELFF | TRBJ2-2 | TRBV4-3 | . | TRBD2
TGTGCCAGCAGCTGGGGGGGCGTTCGGACTGAAGCTTTCTTT | CASSWGGVRTEAFF | TRBJ1-1 | TRBV5-8 | . | .
TGTGCCAGTGGCGGAGGTGGGGCACCGCCAGATACGCAGTATTTT | CASGGGGAPPDTQYF | TRBJ2-3 | TRBV12-3/TRBV12-4 | many | .
TGTGCCAGCAGCCCTCCTTACAGGGGGAACACTGAAGCTTTCTTT | CASSPPYRGNTEAFF | TRBJ1-1 | TRBV5-3 | few | TRBD1
TGTGCCTGTAGTAAAGGGGGCTCCTACAATGAGCAGTTCTTC | CACSKGGSYNEQFF | TRBJ2-1 | TRBV19 | . | .
TGTGCCAGCAGCCCGTACGGGGGGGCCGGGAATTCACCCCTCCACTTT | CASSPYGGAGNSPLHF | TRBJ1-6 | TRBV9 | many | .
TGTGCCAGCAGCCAACTAGCGGGAGGGACCTACGAGCAGTACTTC | CASSQLAGGTYEQYF | TRBJ2-7 | TRBV28 | many | TRBD2
TGTGCCATCAGTGAGTCCTCAGGGGCGGTGAATGAGCAGTTCTTC | CAISESSGAVNEQFF | TRBJ2-1 | TRBV10-3 | few | .
TGTGCCAGCAGCCCCATAGCGGGGGGGTACAATGAGCAGTTCTTC | CASSPIAGGYNEQFF | TRBJ2-1 | TRBV9 | many | TRBD2
TGCGCCAGCAGCCAAGATGGGAGGCAGAACGATGAGCAGTTCTTC | CASSQDGRQNDEQFF | TRBJ2-1 | TRBV4-1 | many | .
TGCAGTGCCACGGGACAACGCACAGATACGCAGTATTTT | CSATGQRTDTQYF | TRBJ2-3 | TRBV20-1 | many | .
TGTGCCAGCAGCCCTTGGACAGGTTCTCTTTATGGCTACACCTTC | CASSPWTGSLYGYTF | TRBJ1-2 | TRBV14 | few | TRBD1
TGTGCCAGCAGCTCCCCGGGCTCCTCAGCGGCTGATACGCAGTATTTT | CASSSPGSSAADTQYF | TRBJ2-3 | TRBV3-1 | . | .
TGCGCCAGCAGCCAAGATCCCGGACAGGGTAGCAATCAGCCCCAGCATTTT | CASSQDPGQGSNQPQHF | TRBJ1-5 | TRBV4-1 | few | TRBD1
TGTGCCAGCCGGACTTGGGGGCGTTGGACCGGGGAGCTGTTTTTT | CASRTWGRWTGELFF | TRBJ2-2 | TRBV28 | many | .
TGTGCCAGTAGAGAGGGGGGGGCGGAAGCTTTCTTT | CASREGGAEAFF | TRBJ1-1 | TRBV19 | . | .
TGTGCCAGCAGCGCCATACGGGACCGAAACACTGAAGCTTTCTTT | CASSAIRDRNTEAFF | TRBJ1-1 | TRBV7-6 | many | .
TGTGCCAGCAGCTTAGCAGGACAGGCCCTCTATGGCTACACCTTC | CASSLAGQALYGYTF | TRBJ1-2 | TRBV27 | many | TRBD1
TGTGCCAGCAGTGCCGGGACAGGGGTGGTGGATGGCTACACCTTC | CASSAGTGVVDGYTF | TRBJ1-2 | TRBV2 | many | TRBD1
TGCGCCAGCAGCTTGCTCAGAGACACTGAAGCTTTCTTT | CASSLLRDTEAFF | TRBJ1-1 | TRBV5-1 | many | .
TGTGCCTGGAGTGTACTAGCGGGGGGTTCCGGGAGTCGCACAGATACGCAGTATTTT | CAWSVLAGGSGSRTDTQYF | TRBJ2-3 | TRBV30 | many | TRBD2
TGTGCCGCCCAGGGCAATGAGCAGTTCTTC | CAAQGNEQFF | TRBJ2-1 | TRBV28 | few | .
TGTGCCAGTAGTGCCCCCGACAGGGGGGAGATCTACGAGCAGTACTTC | CASSAPDRGEIYEQYF | TRBJ2-7 | TRBV19 | many | TRBD1
TGTGCCAGCAGCCCATCGTCCGGGACAGCGATCTCCTACAATGAGCAGTTCTTC | CASSPSSGTAISYNEQFF | TRBJ2-1 | TRBV7-9 | many | TRBD1
TGTGCCAGCAACGACAGGGGGAATGAGCAGTTCTTC | CASNDRGNEQFF | TRBJ2-1 | TRBV3-1 | . | TRBD1
TGTGCCAGCAGCTTGACAGGGCCGCCATACGAGCAGTACTTC | CASSLTGPPYEQYF | TRBJ2-7 | TRBV7-6 | . | TRBD1
TGCGCCAGCAGCTTGGGGACGGACGAGCAGTACTTC | CASSLGTDEQYF | TRBJ2-7 | TRBV5-1 | many | .
TGTGCCAGCAGCTTAAGTGGTGTCGTTAATCAGCCCCAGCATTTT | CASSLSGVVNQPQHF | TRBJ1-5 | TRBV7-9 | many | .
TGCGCCAGCAGCCAAGGCGCCGGGGGCGGGCAGCCCCAGCATTTT | CASSQGAGGGQPQHF | TRBJ1-5 | TRBV4-1 | few | .
TGCGCCAGCAGCTTGAGACAGATGAACACTGAAGCTTTCTTT | CASSLRQMNTEAFF | TRBJ1-1 | TRBV27 | many | .
TGTGCCAGCAGCTTAGACAGTTACACCGGGGAGCTGTTTTTT | CASSLDSYTGELFF | TRBJ2-2 | TRBV5-1 | many | .
TGTGCCAGCGTGGGGCGGAGCCTCTACGAGCAGTACTTC | CASVGRSLYEQYF | TRBJ2-7 | TRBV7-9 | many | .
TGTGCCAGCAGCTCGGGACTAGTTCACTACGAGCAGTACTTC | CASSSGLVHYEQYF | TRBJ2-7 | TRBV7-9 | many | TRBD2
TGTGCCAGCAGTTCAATATCCGGGACAGAAGCTTTCTTT | CASSSISGTEAFF | TRBJ1-1 | TRBV27 | many | .